The 12 T cell receptor beta chains below were found in one sample sequenced in a study of Ad26.COV2.S vaccination and SARS-CoV-2 variants. Sequencing was performed with immunoSEQ multiplex PCR; in TCRdb, only in-frame clones are kept and a portion is missing. In the table there are some 350,000 clones, 70% to 90% of which are singletons. Treatment here: roughly 20 received Ad26.COV2.S at low or high dose, single or two shots; 5 received placebo; per-sample allocation not given. It was on day 63 after the first vaccine or placebo injection that samples were taken. Here the sequenced sample was peripheral blood, taken in a trial of Ad26.COV2.S vaccine versus placebo. These receptors originate from a person aged 18-65 years who received the Ad26.COV2.S COVID-19 vaccine or a placebo.

This clone was seen just once. J is TRBJ2-3 and V is TRBV30, with D unclear. The CDR3 extends over 11 amino acids. Germline V gene sequence: CDR1 GTSNPN, CDR2 SVGIG (reference sequence). V lost 2 bases and J lost 10, with 10 bases in between. CDR3 sequence: CAWSSTNAQYF. The CDR3 region has the DNA TGTGCCTGGAGTTCCACTAATGCGCAGTATTTT.

CDR3 DNA sequence: TGTGCCAGCAGCTTCGGTTTGGAGCGTCAGGGGGCAGATACGCAGTATTTT. Its protein is CASSFGLERQGADTQYF. This chain joins TRBV11-3 and TRBJ2-3; 7 nucleotides agree with TRBD1. Trimming at V came to 3 bases and at J to 4 bases, leaving 13 bases not matched to a gene. CDR1 is SGHNT and CDR2 is YENEEA in the germline V gene. The CDR3 runs to 17 residues.

This clone was seen a handful of times. The chain joins TRBV7-8 to TRBJ1-6; 8 nucleotides match TRBD1. V lost 1 base to trimming and J lost 10 bases; unmatched junction nucleotides: 3. Germline-derived CDR1 and CDR2 are SGHVS and FQNEAQ. The CDR3 consists of 14 residues. The CDR3 here is CASSLETGVSPLHF. CDR3 in DNA: TGTGCCAGCAGCTTAGAGACAGGGGTCTCACCCCTCCACTTT.

The chain joins TRBV20-1 to TRBJ2-3, with 8 positions matching TRBD1. With 3 bases clipped from V and 4 bases from J, the junction kept 12 bases outside the gene matches. Looked up from germline, CDR1 is DFQATT and CDR2 is SNEGSKA (reference sequence). This CDR3 region has 16 residues. The CDR3 loop is CSASFGLTGEPDTQYF. In DNA form, the CDR3 reads TGCAGTGCTAGTTTCGGTTTGACAGGGGAGCCAGATACGCAGTATTTT.

The V gene is TRBV18, the J gene TRBJ1-1, with 7 bases matching TRBD1. Trimming took 4 bases from V and 0 from J; bases not matched to a gene: 5. The CDR3 has 15 amino acids. Germline V gives CDR1 KGHSH, CDR2 LQKENI. CDR3 bases: TGTGCCAGCTCACAGACAGGGAACGTGAACACTGAAGCTTTCTTT. Encoded protein: CASSQTGNVNTEAFF. The entire variable domain, with the rest obtained from reference TRBV18 and TRBJ1-1, is as follows: NAGVMQNPRHLVRRRGQEARLRCSPMKGHSHVYWYRQLPEEGLKFMVYLQKENIIDESGMPKERFSAEFPKEGPSILRIQQVVRGDSAAYFCASSQTGNVNTEAFFGQGTRLTVV.

The V call is TRBV5-5, the J call TRBJ2-7; no clear D. The V gene lost 4 bases and the J gene lost 2 bases, with 10 bases spanning the gap. CDR1 and CDR2 from the germline V gene are SGHKS and YYEKEE (reference sequence). CDR3 length equals 13 residues. CDR3 sequence reads: CASSHDVAYEQYF. The CDR3 DNA follows: TGTGCCAGCAGCCATGACGTAGCCTACGAGCAGTACTTC.

In this sample, this clone turned up once. The J gene is TRBJ1-3, the V gene TRBV6-5, with D possibly being TRBD1 (5 bases). Germline values: CDR1 MNHEY, CDR2 SVGAGI. Trimming left V 7 bases short and J 0 bases short, with 13 bases between. This CDR3 has 15 amino acids. The CDR3 DNA follows: TGTGCCAGCAAGACGGGGGGTAACTCTGGAAACACCATATATTTT. Its translation is CASKTGGNSGNTIYF.

The rearrangement uses TRBV30 and TRBJ1-2, with 8 nucleotides matching TRBD1. CDR1 and CDR2 from the germline V gene are GTSNPN and SVGIG (reference sequence). There are 14 residues in the CDR3. V gave up 2 bases and J gave up 2 bases; unmatched junction bases: 4. The CDR3 loop reads CAWSSGGTNYGYTF. The CDR3, as DNA: TGTGCCTGGAGTTCAGGGGGCACGAACTATGGCTACACCTTC.

CDR3 sequence: CASRSGNYNEQFF. In DNA, the CDR3 is TGCGCCAGCAGGAGCGGAAACTACAATGAGCAGTTCTTC. J is TRBJ2-1 and V is TRBV5-1; TRBD2 might be the D (5 bases). Trimming pared 5 bases from V and 3 bases from J, leaving 9 bases between. The CDR3 extends over 13 amino acids. Germline CDR1 SGHRS, CDR2 YFSETQ.

The chain uses TRBV18 and TRBJ2-1, with unresolved D. This CDR3 contains 15 residues. From germline, CDR1 is KGHSH and CDR2 LQKENI. DNA for the CDR3: TGTGCAGGAAAGGAACTGGTGTCTTCCTACAATGAGCAGTTCTTC. This translates into CAGKELVSSYNEQFF.

The chain employs TRBV27 and TRBJ2-1; 12 nucleotides align to TRBD2. V shed 4 bases and J 0 bases; nucleotides not matched to a gene: 13. CDR3 length: 20 residues. Germline CDR1 MNHEY, CDR2 SMNVEV (reference sequence). The CDR3 sequence: CASSSHKASGRVSSYNEQFF. DNA for the CDR3: TGTGCCAGCAGTTCCCACAAGGCTAGCGGGAGGGTAAGCTCCTACAATGAGCAGTTCTTC.

The chain employs TRBV21-1 and TRBJ2-7. TRBV21-1 is noted as a pseudogene. This CDR3 is 10 amino acids long. This chain's CDR3 is CAGEYYEQYF. The DNA for the CDR3 is TGTGCCGGGGAATACTACGAGCAGTACTTC.